These T cell receptor beta chains were read from a single sample in a study of cytomegalovirus exposure and HLA in healthy donors. Using immunoSEQ multiplex PCR, the repertoire was profiled, and TCRdb retains in-frame clones only, with some absent. Of about 150,000 clones listed, approximately 83% are singletons. Sequences were obtained from PBMCs. The receptor set was obtained from a middle-aged woman in good health and CMV-seronegative. CDR3s include the opening cysteine and the closing phenylalanine or tryptophan. A D gene is named only where the DNA matches it firmly. Some rows have no size entry. The others give once, few or many, or a class for an expanded clone.

v_gene	abundance	d_gene	j_gene	len	CDR3aa	CDR3nt
TRBV19	.	TRBD1	TRBJ2-1	15	CASSILWTGGSEQFF	TGTGCCAGTAGTATTTTGTGGACAGGGGGCAGTGAGCAGTTCTTC
TRBV10-2	few	TRBD2	TRBJ2-7	14	CASRPGLGSYEQYF	TGCGCCAGCAGACCGGGACTAGGATCCTACGAGCAGTACTTC
TRBV28	once	.	TRBJ1-1	12	CASSLFRVGAFF	TGTGCCAGCAGTTTATTCAGGGTCGGAGCTTTCTTT
TRBV27	once	TRBD1	TRBJ2-7	16	CASSSLSGTGYYEQYF	TGTGCCAGCAGTTCCCTATCCGGGACAGGGTATTACGAGCAGTACTTC
TRBV5-4	.	.	TRBJ1-2	15	CASSLPMNSNYGYTF	TGTGCCAGCAGCTTGCCCATGAATAGTAACTATGGCTACACCTTC
TRBV19	.	.	TRBJ2-3	14	CATSGSGITDTQYF	TGTGCCACCAGTGGTAGCGGTATCACAGATACGCAGTATTTT
TRBV6-5	once	.	TRBJ2-1	13	CASSPGTYNEQFF	TGTGCCAGCAGTCCCGGGACCTACAATGAGCAGTTCTTC
TRBV18	.	.	TRBJ2-7	15	CASSSDSGSSYEQYF	TGTGCCAGCTCATCAGATTCGGGGAGCTCCTACGAGCAGTACTTC
TRBV5-1	.	TRBD1	TRBJ2-5	14	CASSLTGTEETQYF	TGCGCCAGCAGCTTGACGGGGACAGAAGAGACCCAGTACTTC
TRBV10-3	.	TRBD1	TRBJ1-1	16	CAISASSGTGSTEAFF	TGTGCCATCAGTGCCTCGTCCGGGACAGGGTCCACTGAAGCTTTCTTT
TRBV18	.	.	TRBJ1-3	16	CASSPPNSHSGNTIYF	TGTGCCAGCTCACCACCGAACAGTCACTCTGGAAACACCATATATTTT
TRBV10-3	few	TRBD2	TRBJ2-3	15	CAISGASGGTDTQYF	TGTGCCATCAGTGGGGCTAGCGGGGGAACAGATACGCAGTATTTT
TRBV13	.	.	TRBJ1-1	12	CASSQWTGEAFF	TGTGCCAGCAGCCAATGGACGGGAGAAGCTTTCTTT
TRBV6-5	.	.	TRBJ1-1	14	CASSYETENTEAFF	TGTGCCAGCAGTTACGAAACAGAGAACACTGAAGCTTTCTTT
TRBV5-4	.	TRBD2	TRBJ2-4	13	CASSLSGANIQYF	TGTGCCAGCAGCTTGAGCGGGGCTAACATTCAGTACTTC
TRBV5-1	.	.	TRBJ1-2	16	CASSGWDILANYGYTF	TGCGCCAGCAGCGGATGGGACATATTAGCTAACTATGGCTACACCTTC
TRBV2	.	TRBD1	TRBJ1-5	16	CASSEAQGARGQPQHF	TGTGCCAGCAGTGAAGCCCAGGGGGCACGAGGGCAGCCCCAGCATTTT
TRBV19	.	.	TRBJ2-7	16	CASSIPSGVGAYEQYF	TGTGCCAGTAGTATTCCTTCGGGGGTGGGGGCCTACGAGCAGTACTTC
TRBV5-1	.	.	TRBJ2-2	14	CASSLTVETGELFF	TGCGCCAGCAGCCTGACAGTTGAGACCGGGGAGCTGTTTTTT
TRBV4-1	many	.	TRBJ1-6	17	CASSQGLPVTTNSPLHF	TGCGCCAGCAGCCAAGGACTCCCAGTCACTACTAATTCACCCCTCCACTTT
TRBV6-5	few	TRBD1	TRBJ1-1	13	CASRLTGALEAFF	TGTGCCAGCAGATTAACAGGGGCCCTAGAAGCTTTCTTT
TRBV2	.	.	TRBJ1-5	14	CASKLEGLRQPQHF	TGTGCCAGCAAATTGGAGGGGTTGAGACAGCCCCAGCATTTT
TRBV6-1	.	.	TRBJ1-2	12	CASSGTNYGYTF	TGTGCCAGCAGCGGGACAAACTATGGCTACACCTTC
TRBV4-1	.	.	TRBJ1-2	14	CASSQLGGPYGYTF	TGCGCCAGCAGCCAATTAGGCGGCCCCTATGGCTACACCTTC
TRBV7-9	.	TRBD2	TRBJ2-1	16	CASSLSLAGSYNEQFF	TGTGCCAGCAGCTTAAGTCTAGCGGGATCCTACAATGAGCAGTTCTTC
TRBV5-1	.	TRBD1	TRBJ1-5	15	CASSTGTASNQPQHF	TGCGCCAGCAGCACGGGGACAGCTAGCAATCAGCCCCAGCATTTT
TRBV19	once	.	TRBJ1-5	15	CASSRDEGGNQPQHF	TGTGCCAGTAGTAGGGACGAGGGGGGCAATCAGCCCCAGCATTTT
TRBV6-5	many	TRBD1	TRBJ2-5	16	CASSSAAGQGEETQYF	TGTGCCAGCAGTTCCGCAGCTGGACAGGGCGAAGAGACCCAGTACTTC
TRBV10-2	few	.	TRBJ1-1	11	CASSDNSEAFF	TGCGCCAGCAGTGATAACAGTGAAGCTTTCTTT
TRBV20-1	.	.	TRBJ2-7	11	CSARDTGWGYF	TGCAGTGCTAGAGATACAGGGTGGGGGTACTTC
TRBV5-4	.	.	TRBJ2-2	16	CASSLGRAGDTGELFF	TGTGCCAGCAGCTTGGGACGGGCAGGGGATACCGGGGAGCTGTTTTTT
TRBV5-6	.	.	TRBJ1-2	16	CASSPWTRGILYGYTF	TGTGCCAGCAGCCCCTGGACCAGGGGAATCCTCTATGGCTACACCTTC
TRBV6-5	.	.	TRBJ2-2	14	CASSPPSAGGELFF	TGTGCCAGCAGTCCCCCCTCAGCGGGCGGGGAGCTGTTTTTT
TRBV6-5	.	.	TRBJ1-2	12	CASSYWGGGYTF	TGTGCCAGCAGTTACTGGGGAGGAGGCTACACCTTC
TRBV5-6	.	.	TRBJ1-2	13	CASSHQRVDGYTF	TGTGCCAGCAGCCATCAGAGGGTAGATGGCTACACCTTC
TRBV9	.	.	TRBJ1-1	16	CASSVGPISGNTEAFF	TGTGCCAGCAGCGTAGGACCTATTTCGGGGAACACTGAAGCTTTCTTT
TRBV5-4	.	.	TRBJ2-1	16	CASSLGGGASYNEQFF	TGTGCCAGCAGCTTGGGCGGGGGCGCGTCCTACAATGAGCAGTTCTTC
TRBV6-5	.	.	TRBJ2-3	16	CASSYGGRVGTDTQYF	TGTGCCAGCAGTTACGGGGGCCGGGTAGGAACAGATACGCAGTATTTT
TRBV4-1	.	.	TRBJ1-2	13	CASSQDAGYGYTF	TGCGCCAGCAGCCAAGATGCGGGATACGGCTACACCTTC
TRBV7-9	.	TRBD2	TRBJ2-5	14	CASSLGLAEETQYF	TGTGCCAGCAGCTTAGGCCTAGCGGAAGAGACCCAGTACTTC